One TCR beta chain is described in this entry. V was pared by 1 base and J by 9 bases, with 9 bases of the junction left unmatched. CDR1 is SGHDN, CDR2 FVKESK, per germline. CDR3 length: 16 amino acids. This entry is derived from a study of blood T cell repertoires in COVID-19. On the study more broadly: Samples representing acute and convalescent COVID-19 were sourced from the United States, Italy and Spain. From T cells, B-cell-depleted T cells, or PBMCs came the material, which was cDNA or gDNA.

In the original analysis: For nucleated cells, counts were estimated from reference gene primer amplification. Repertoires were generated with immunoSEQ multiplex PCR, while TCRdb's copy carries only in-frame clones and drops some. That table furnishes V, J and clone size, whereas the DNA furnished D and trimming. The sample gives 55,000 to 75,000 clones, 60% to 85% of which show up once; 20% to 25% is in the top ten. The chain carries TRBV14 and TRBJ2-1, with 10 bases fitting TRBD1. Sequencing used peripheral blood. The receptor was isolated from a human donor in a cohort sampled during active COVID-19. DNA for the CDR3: TGTGCCAGCAGCCAAGCCTTACGGACAGGGGGGAGTGAGCAGTTCTTC. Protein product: CASSQALRTGGSEQFF.